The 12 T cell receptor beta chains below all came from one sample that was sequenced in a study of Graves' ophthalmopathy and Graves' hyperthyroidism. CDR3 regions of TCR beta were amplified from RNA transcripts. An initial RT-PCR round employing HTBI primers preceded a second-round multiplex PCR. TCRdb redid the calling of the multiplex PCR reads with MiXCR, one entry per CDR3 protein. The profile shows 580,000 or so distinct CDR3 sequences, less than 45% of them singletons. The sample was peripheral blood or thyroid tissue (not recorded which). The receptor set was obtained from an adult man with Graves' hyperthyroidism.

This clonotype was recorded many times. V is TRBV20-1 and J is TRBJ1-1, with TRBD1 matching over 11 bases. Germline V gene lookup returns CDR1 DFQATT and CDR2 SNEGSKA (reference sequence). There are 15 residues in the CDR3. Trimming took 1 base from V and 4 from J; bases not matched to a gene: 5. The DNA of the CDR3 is TGCAGTGCTAGAGTTACCGGGACAGGGGGCACTGAAGCTTTCTTT. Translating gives CSARVTGTGGTEAFF.

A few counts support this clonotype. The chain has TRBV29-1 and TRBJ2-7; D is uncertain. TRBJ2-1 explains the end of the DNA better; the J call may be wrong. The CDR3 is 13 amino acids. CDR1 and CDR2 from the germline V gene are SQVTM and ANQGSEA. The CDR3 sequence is CSVEAVIGNEQFF. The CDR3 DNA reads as TGCAGCGTTGAAGCCGTGATCGGCAATGAGCAGTTCTTC.

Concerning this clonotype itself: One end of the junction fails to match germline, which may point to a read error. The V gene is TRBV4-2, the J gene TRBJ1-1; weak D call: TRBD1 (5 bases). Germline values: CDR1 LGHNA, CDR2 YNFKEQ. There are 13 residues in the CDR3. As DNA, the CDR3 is TGTGCCAGCGGCCAGGGTCTGAACACTGAAGCTTTCTTT. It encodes CASGQGLNTEAFF.

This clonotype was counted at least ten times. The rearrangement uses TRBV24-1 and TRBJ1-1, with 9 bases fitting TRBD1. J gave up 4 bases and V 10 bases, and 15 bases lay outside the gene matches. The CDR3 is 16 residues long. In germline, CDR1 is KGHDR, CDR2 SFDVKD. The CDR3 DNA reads TGTGCCACACAGGGACAGGGAGTAGGGGGGGGCACTGAAGCTTTCTTT. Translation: CATQGQGVGGGTEAFF.

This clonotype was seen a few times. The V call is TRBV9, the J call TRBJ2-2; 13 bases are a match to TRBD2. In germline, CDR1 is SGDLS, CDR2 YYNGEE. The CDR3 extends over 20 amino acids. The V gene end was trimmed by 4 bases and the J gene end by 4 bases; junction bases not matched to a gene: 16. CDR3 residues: CASSSPGTSGKPSTTGELFF. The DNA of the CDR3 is TGTGCCAGCAGCTCCCCAGGGACTAGCGGGAAGCCCTCCACCACCGGGGAGCTGTTTTTT. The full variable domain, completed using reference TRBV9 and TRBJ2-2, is DSGVTQTPKHLITATGQRVTLRCSPRSGDLSVYWYQQSLDQGLQFLIQYYNGEERAKGNILERFSAQQFPDLHSELNLSSLELGDSALYFCASSSPGTSGKPSTTGELFFGEGSRLTVL.

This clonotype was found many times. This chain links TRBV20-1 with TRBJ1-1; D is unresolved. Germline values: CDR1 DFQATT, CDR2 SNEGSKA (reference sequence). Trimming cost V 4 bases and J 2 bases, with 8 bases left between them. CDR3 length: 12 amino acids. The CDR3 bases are TGCAGTGCTACCCGGAGTAACACTGAAGCTTTCTTT. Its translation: CSATRSNTEAFF.

CDR3 nucleotide sequence: TGTGCCAGCAGCCCGGGCCGAGGGGCCAACGTCCTGACTTTC. Encoded protein: CASSPGRGANVLTF. This chain uses TRBV12-3 or TRBV12-4 with TRBJ2-6; no clear D. The CDR3 covers 14 residues. V was trimmed by 6 bases and J by 4 bases, leaving 10 bases between them.

CDR3 region: CSVGDPFGYTF. The CDR3 region has the DNA TGCAGCGTTGGGGACCCCTTTGGCTACACCTTC. The gene calls are TRBV29-1 and TRBJ1-2; TRBD1 might be the D (5 bases). CDR1 is SQVTM and CDR2 is ANQGSEA in the germline V gene. The germline V and J ends were trimmed by 4 bases and 7 bases, with 10 bases remaining between them. The CDR3 loop spans 11 amino acids.

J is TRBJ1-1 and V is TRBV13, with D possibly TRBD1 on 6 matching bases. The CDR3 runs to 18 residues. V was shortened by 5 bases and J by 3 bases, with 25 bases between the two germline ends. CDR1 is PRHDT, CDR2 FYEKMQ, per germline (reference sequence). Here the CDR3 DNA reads TGTGCCAGCAGCCCACATACCCCCAGGGGAGGGTCGGACACTGAAGCTTTCTTT. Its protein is CASSPHTPRGGSDTEAFF.

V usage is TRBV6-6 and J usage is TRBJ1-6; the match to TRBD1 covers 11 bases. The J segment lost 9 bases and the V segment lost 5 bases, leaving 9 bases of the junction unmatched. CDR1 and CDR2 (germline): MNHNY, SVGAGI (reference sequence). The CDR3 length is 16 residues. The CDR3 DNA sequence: TGTGCCAGCAGTAACCGAGGACAGGGGGCTCCTTCACCCCTCCACTTT. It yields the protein CASSNRGQGAPSPLHF.

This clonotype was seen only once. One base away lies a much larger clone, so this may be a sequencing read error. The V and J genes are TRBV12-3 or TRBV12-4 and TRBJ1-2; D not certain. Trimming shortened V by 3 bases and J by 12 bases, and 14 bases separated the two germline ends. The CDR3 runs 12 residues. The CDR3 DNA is TGTGCCAGCAGTTTTGATAGAAAAGGCCACACCTTC. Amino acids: CASSFDRKGHTF.

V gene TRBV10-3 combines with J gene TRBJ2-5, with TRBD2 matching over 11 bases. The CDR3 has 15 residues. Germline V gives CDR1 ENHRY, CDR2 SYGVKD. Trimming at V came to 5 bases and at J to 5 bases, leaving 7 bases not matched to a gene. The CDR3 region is CAISFEGLAAETQYF. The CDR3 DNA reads TGTGCCATCAGTTTTGAGGGACTAGCGGCTGAGACCCAGTACTTC.